This T cell receptor beta chain originates from a study of T-cell memory formation after mild COVID-19. Overall study results and limits: Pre-infection memory carried some responding clones, suggesting that cross-reactive memory joined. In second-wave clones peaking day 37, SARS-CoV-2 specificity remained unconfirmed. A balance of CD4 and CD8 characterized clones contracting day 15 to 85, whereas later expanders leaned CD4+.

This clonotype was found a few times. Antigen specificity is unknown. Germline trimming cut 8 bases from V and 6 bases from J; bases unmatched to any gene: 3. There are 15 residues in the CDR3. Germline loops: CDR1 LGHNA, CDR2 YNFKEQ. It was 5'RACE with constant-segment primers that produced the TCR alpha and TCR beta cDNA libraries, which carried sample barcodes and UMIs. One entry per CDR3 protein results from TCRdb running MiXCR on the 5' RACE reads. Here the sample spans about 560,000 distinct CDR3 sequences, less than 25% being singletons. The specimen was PBMCs or a T cell subset sorted from them (not recorded which). This clonotype originated in an adult woman who had mild COVID-19 (a few samples of this study predate the infection). Cell type and time point are not known. The V and J genes are TRBV4-2 and TRBJ2-2, with TRBD2 identical over 16 bases. The CDR3 region has the DNA TGTGCCAGCGGGACTAGCGGGGGGGCGGCCGGGGAGCTGTTTTTT. Translated, it gives CASGTSGGAAGELFF.